Here is one T cell receptor (beta chain) with its context. Germline values: CDR1 KGHSH, CDR2 LQKENI. V was shortened by 3 bases and J by 2 bases, with 17 bases between the two germline ends. This CDR3 has 16 amino acids. The data originate from a study of blood T cell repertoires in COVID-19. Assay used: immunoSEQ multiplex PCR; TCRdb lists only in-frame clones, some missing. The repertoire consists of approximately 59,000 clones, with roughly 81% occurring once and the leading ten covering about a sixth. Sequencing used peripheral blood. The gene calls are TRBV18 and TRBJ2-7; TRBD2 might be the D (6 bases). The sequence came from an older man with acute or convalescent COVID-19. DNA for the CDR3: TGTGCCAGCTCACCTACGACTAGTCAGAGCACCTACGAGCAGTACTTC. It codes for CASSPTTSQSTYEQYF. Together with reference TRBV18 and TRBJ2-7, the CDR3 gives the full variable domain: NAGVMQNPRHLVRRRGQEARLRCSPMKGHSHVYWYRQLPEEGLKFMVYLQKENIIDESGMPKERFSAEFPKEGPSILRIQQVVRGDSAAYFCASSPTTSQSTYEQYFGPGTRLTVT.